Below, 5 T cell receptor beta chains from the same sample are listed, as sequenced in a study of T cells after yellow fever vaccination (dated by TCRdb to between 2018 and 2020). The treatment or condition label for this specimen denotes: live attenuated yellow fever vaccine strain. To prepare the library, 5' RACE was applied. TCRdb lists the instrument as Illumina HiSeq 2500. Starting from the raw public reads, TCRdb applied fastp trimming at Q25, assembled clones with MiXCR and retained in-frame beta chains. For every CDR3 protein sequence, its rows merge into one entry that carries the most common genes and DNA. Within this sample are hundreds of thousands of distinct CDR3 sequences, with approximately 13% of them counted one time only. The leading ten clones occupy more than 12% of the sample. Sequencing used PBMCs, obtained on the day of the yellow fever booster vaccination. These receptors were taken from a young man who received the YFV17D yellow fever vaccine.

This chain connects TRBV6-1 to TRBJ2-7, with D uncertain. This CDR3 is 14 amino acids long. Germline values: CDR1 MNHNS, CDR2 SASEGT. Trimming took 7 bases from V and 0 from J, leaving 13 bases between them. CDR3 sequence (DNA): TGTGCCAGCAATGCCGGGTCCAGCTCCTACGAGCAGTACTTC. It yields the protein CASNAGSSSYEQYF.

The chain is built from TRBV11-2 and TRBJ2-3; 12 positions match TRBD2. The germline CDR1 and CDR2 sequences are SGHAT and FQNNGV. The CDR3 has 18 amino acids. J gave up 2 bases and V 3 bases, and 9 bases lay outside the gene matches. The CDR3 protein is CASSFPLLAGGPTDTQYF. Here the CDR3 DNA reads TGTGCCAGCAGCTTTCCTTTACTAGCGGGAGGTCCCACAGATACGCAGTATTTT.

The chain has TRBV2 and TRBJ1-2; D ambiguous. V gave up 2 bases and J gave up 4 bases, with 14 bases separating them. The germline CDR1 and CDR2 sequences are SNHLY and FYNNEI. The CDR3 sequence is 15 residues long. DNA of the CDR3: TGTGCCAGCAGTGAACGACCCCGGTGGAGCTATGGCTACACCTTC. This gives the protein CASSERPRWSYGYTF.

This clonotype has a handful of counts. The CDR3 region is CASRQAGAGYEQFF. The CDR3, as DNA: TGTGCCAGTAGACAAGCGGGAGCGGGCTATGAGCAGTTCTTC. V gene TRBV5-6 combines with J gene TRBJ2-1; the match to TRBD2 covers 8 bases. Germline CDR1 is SGHDT and CDR2 is YYEEEE. V gave up 8 bases and J gave up 8 bases; unmatched junction bases: 12. This CDR3 has 14 residues. Full variable domain (outside the CDR3, taken from reference TRBV5-6 and TRBJ2-1): DAGVTQSPTHLIKTRGQQVTLRCSPKSGHDTVSWYQQALGQGPQFIFQYYEEEERQRGNFPDRFSGHQFPNYSSELNVNALLLGDSALYLCASRQAGAGYEQFFGPGTRLTVL.

This clonotype showed up just a few times. The V gene is TRBV10-3, the J gene TRBJ2-1, with D perhaps TRBD2 (6 bases). This CDR3 has 12 residues. V lost 9 bases and J lost 5, with 11 bases in between. Germline V gives CDR1 ENHRY, CDR2 SYGVKD. CDR3 in amino acids: CAIQRANNEQFF. The CDR3 region has the DNA TGTGCCATTCAGCGGGCCAACAATGAGCAGTTCTTC.